This TCR beta chain comes out of a study of blood T cell repertoires in COVID-19. Looking at the study overall: Spain, Italy and the United States supplied samples that represented acute and convalescent COVID-19.

The V gene's germline CDR1 is SGHDN and CDR2 FVKESK. Trimming cost V 4 bases and J 2 bases; bases outside gene matches: 6. The CDR3 covers 15 residues. Clones were sequenced by immunoSEQ multiplex PCR, and TCRdb holds only the in-frame ones, with some missing. The sample consists of about 410,000 clones, about nine tenths of them appearing once. The chain recombines TRBV14 with TRBJ2-5; TRBD1 matches at 8 bases. This clonotype was sampled from a woman in her 30s with active or convalescent COVID-19. Sequencing input: peripheral blood. CDR3 loop: CASSPMRTGQETQYF. In DNA, the CDR3 is TGTGCCAGCAGCCCCATGAGGACAGGGCAAGAGACCCAGTACTTC.